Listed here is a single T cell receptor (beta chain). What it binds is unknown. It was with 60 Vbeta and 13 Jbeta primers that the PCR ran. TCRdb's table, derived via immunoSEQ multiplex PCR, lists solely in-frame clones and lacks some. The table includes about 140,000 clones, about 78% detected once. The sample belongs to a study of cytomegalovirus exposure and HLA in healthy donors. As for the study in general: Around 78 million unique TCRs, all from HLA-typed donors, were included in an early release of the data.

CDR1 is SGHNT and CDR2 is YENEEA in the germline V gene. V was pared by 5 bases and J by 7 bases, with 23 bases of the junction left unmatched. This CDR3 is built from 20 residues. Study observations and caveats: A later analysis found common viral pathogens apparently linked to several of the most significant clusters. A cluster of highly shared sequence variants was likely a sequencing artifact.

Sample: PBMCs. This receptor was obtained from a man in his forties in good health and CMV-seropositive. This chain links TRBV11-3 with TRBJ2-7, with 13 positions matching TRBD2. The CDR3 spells CASSPEGLAGPRSLGREQYF. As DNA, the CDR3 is TGTGCCAGCAGCCCAGAGGGACTAGCGGGACCAAGATCCCTGGGGAGGGAGCAGTACTTC.